The rows below give T cell receptor beta chains drawn from one sample of a study of shared clonotypes between healthy human individuals. Some clones are missing from TCRdb's copy, which holds only in-frame ones; the method was immunoSEQ multiplex PCR. The sample yields about 690,000 clones, 80% to 95% seen once. The sample taken for sequencing was memory CD8+ T cells from PBMCs. The receptors come from a young man in good health. Some clones in this sample may be carry-over from other donors' samples. Both conserved end residues are part of each CDR3. The D gene is left open where the match is weak. The size entry is marked missing in some rows and otherwise reads once, few, many or a size class.

abundance	v_gene	d_gene	j_gene	CDR3aa	CDR3nt
once	TRBV5-1	NA	TRBJ2-3	CASTNSWGHSVADTQYF	TGCGCCAGCACCAACTCATGGGGGCACTCGGTGGCAGATACGCAGTATTTT
once	TRBV14	NA	TRBJ2-1	CASSRAHLEQFF	TGTGCCAGCAGTCGAGCCCACCTTGAGCAGTTCTTC
NA	TRBV7-9	NA	TRBJ2-3	CASRARPADTQYF	TGTGCCAGCCGGGCGAGGCCAGCAGATACGCAGTATTTT
NA	TRBV27	NA	TRBJ1-2	CASSLISGEGYTF	TGTGCCAGCAGTTTAATCTCTGGGGAGGGCTACACCTTC
once	TRBV29-1	NA	TRBJ1-2	CSVLDRRNYGYTF	TGCAGCGTCCTGGACCGCCGTAACTATGGCTACACCTTC
NA	TRBV7-9	TRBD1	TRBJ2-7	CASSPRTGNYEQYF	TGTGCCAGCAGCCCCCGGACAGGGAACTACGAGCAGTACTTC
NA	TRBV7-9	TRBD1	TRBJ2-5	CASSLGRGSHETQYF	TGTGCCAGCAGCTTGGGCAGGGGGTCCCACGAGACCCAGTACTTC
NA	TRBV9	NA	TRBJ2-6	CASSALARSGANVLTF	TGTGCCAGCAGCGCTCTAGCGCGCTCTGGGGCCAACGTCCTGACTTTC
few	TRBV9	NA	TRBJ2-7	CASSVGWQTSYEQYF	TGTGCCAGCAGCGTAGGGTGGCAGACCTCCTACGAGCAGTACTTC
NA	TRBV4-3	NA	TRBJ2-6	CASSQGISGANVLTF	TGCGCCAGCAGCCAGGGGATCTCTGGGGCCAACGTCCTGACTTTC
NA	TRBV7-9	TRBD2	TRBJ2-7	CASSLLDGRGEQYF	TGTGCCAGCAGCTTACTAGACGGGAGGGGTGAGCAGTACTTC
NA	TRBV11-2	NA	TRBJ2-5	CASSHRASSKETQYF	TGTGCCAGCAGCCACCGGGCCTCCTCGAAAGAGACCCAGTACTTC
NA	TRBV28	TRBD1	TRBJ2-1	CASRHGTGDYNEQFF	TGTGCCAGCCGTCACGGGACAGGGGATTACAATGAGCAGTTCTTC
once	TRBV2	NA	TRBJ1-2	CASSEEIKNYGYTF	TGTGCCAGCAGTGAAGAAATAAAGAACTATGGCTACACCTTC
NA	TRBV29-1	NA	TRBJ1-2	CSASTWGKGEAYTF	TGCAGCGCTTCGACGTGGGGGAAAGGCGAAGCCTACACCTTC
NA	TRBV29-1	NA	TRBJ2-1	CSVGSKLRDGVAMSYNEQFF	TGCAGCGTTGGCTCTAAACTCCGGGACGGAGTAGCGATGAGCTACAATGAGCAGTTCTTC
NA	TRBV4-1	NA	TRBJ1-4	CASSHNEGGVREKLFF	TGCGCCAGCAGCCATAACGAGGGTGGGGTAAGGGAAAAACTGTTTTTT
NA	TRBV28	NA	TRBJ1-2	CASSLGTGWGSGYTF	TGTGCCAGCAGTTTAGGGACGGGGTGGGGGAGCGGCTACACCTTC
few	TRBV19	NA	TRBJ2-7	CASSFGGSSYEQYF	TGTGCCAGTAGTTTCGGGGGTAGCTCCTACGAGCAGTACTTC
NA	TRBV6-6	NA	TRBJ2-7	CASRDYEQYF	TGTGCCAGCCGAGACTACGAGCAGTACTTC
NA	TRBV27	TRBD1	TRBJ2-7	CASSLAPGTGANEQYF	TGTGCCAGCAGTTTAGCCCCCGGGACAGGGGCCAACGAGCAGTACTTC
NA	TRBV10-3	TRBD2	TRBJ2-1	CAISVSGRAYNEQFF	TGTGCCATCAGCGTTAGCGGGAGGGCCTACAATGAGCAGTTCTTC
NA	TRBV9	NA	TRBJ2-6	CASSEPLGGSGANVLTF	TGTGCCAGCAGCGAGCCCCTAGGGGGGTCTGGGGCCAACGTCCTGACTTTC
NA	TRBV9	TRBD2	TRBJ2-5	CASSNGLAEETQYF	TGTGCCAGCAGCAACGGACTAGCGGAAGAGACCCAGTACTTC
NA	TRBV28	NA	TRBJ2-1	CASRTVPYNEQFF	TGTGCCAGCCGGACTGTCCCCTACAATGAGCAGTTCTTC
once	TRBV10-3	NA	TRBJ2-6	CAISDVGGPGANVLTF	TGTGCCATCAGTGACGTCGGGGGGCCTGGGGCCAACGTCCTGACTTTC
NA	TRBV25-1	NA	TRBJ2-6	CASSEGPGANVLTF	TGTGCCAGCAGTGAAGGCCCTGGGGCCAACGTCCTGACTTTC
NA	TRBV2	NA	TRBJ1-4	CASSVGEEKLFF	TGTGCCAGCAGTGTTGGGGAAGAAAAACTGTTTTTT
NA	TRBV28	TRBD2	TRBJ2-1	CASSLDRLAGAPQHYNEQFF	TGTGCCAGCAGTTTAGACCGACTAGCGGGAGCGCCTCAACACTACAATGAGCAGTTCTTC
NA	TRBV7-3	NA	TRBJ1-6	CASSLGSSGSPLHF	TGTGCCAGCAGCTTAGGGTCGAGTGGTTCACCCCTCCACTTT
NA	TRBV9	NA	TRBJ2-1	CASSVGDHGRYNEQFF	TGTGCCAGCAGCGTAGGGGATCACGGCCGATACAATGAGCAGTTCTTC
NA	TRBV28	TRBD2	TRBJ2-7	CASIPRDQRDSAYEQYF	TGTGCCAGCATCCCCAGGGATCAGCGGGATTCCGCCTACGAGCAGTACTTC
NA	TRBV5-4	TRBD2	TRBJ2-3	CASRPGLAGVIDTQYF	TGTGCCAGCAGGCCGGGACTAGCGGGAGTAATAGATACGCAGTATTTT
NA	TRBV11-2	NA	TRBJ2-7	CASSLHPSYEQYF	TGTGCCAGCAGCTTGCATCCCTCCTACGAGCAGTACTTC
NA	TRBV4-1	NA	TRBJ2-3	CASSQWGNTDTQYF	TGCGCCAGCAGCCAGTGGGGCAACACAGATACGCAGTATTTT
NA	TRBV27	TRBD2	TRBJ2-3	CASSPYSGITDTQYF	TGTGCCAGCAGTCCCTATAGCGGGATCACAGATACGCAGTATTTT
NA	TRBV7-9	TRBD2	TRBJ2-7	CASSSPTSSEQYF	TGTGCCAGCAGCTCCCCGACTAGCAGTGAGCAGTACTTC
NA	TRBV27	TRBD1	TRBJ2-1	CASRPRQGWYNEQFF	TGTGCCAGCAGACCCCGACAGGGGTGGTACAATGAGCAGTTCTTC
few	TRBV5-4	TRBD1	TRBJ1-1	CASRYGQGDREAFF	TGTGCCAGCAGATACGGACAGGGGGACCGTGAAGCTTTCTTT
NA	TRBV28	NA	TRBJ2-7	CASSFGGGYGSTYEQYF	TGTGCCAGCAGTTTCGGGGGTGGGTACGGGTCCACCTACGAGCAGTACTTC